Listed below are T cell receptor beta chains from one sample, sequenced in a study of tumor and adjacent non-tumor tissue in lung cancer. TCRdb reanalysed the multiplex PCR reads using MiXCR and keeps one entry per CDR3 protein. The data show more than 70,000 distinct CDR3 sequences, roughly two thirds seen once. Sequencing input: lung tumor tissue. The receptors originated from a man between 65 and 80 years old with non-small cell lung cancer. The CDR3 runs from the conserved cysteine through the conserved F or W. A D gene is named only where the DNA matches it firmly. Size is stated for part of the rows, as once, few or many counts, or as a class when the clone is expanded.

v_call	d_call	clone_size	j_call	cdr3_aa	cdr3_nt
TRBV5-6	TRBD2	once	TRBJ2-7	CAGSSTLAGDYENPYF	TGTGCCGGCAGCTCGACGCTAGCGGGAGATTACGAGAACCCGTACTTC
TRBV12-3/TRBV12-4	-	-	TRBJ2-3	CARSGQGVTDTQYF	TGTGCCAGGAGCGGACAAGGGGTAACAGATACGCAGTATTTT
TRBV11-2	-	medium-sized	TRBJ2-1	CASSLVVGSYNEQFF	TGTGCCAGCAGCTTAGTAGTGGGAAGCTACAATGAGCAGTTCTTC
TRBV11-2	-	-	TRBJ2-3	CASSFAEGAPDTQYF	TGTGCCAGCAGCTTTGCTGAGGGCGCGCCAGATACGCAGTATTTT
TRBV11-2	TRBD1	-	TRBJ2-2	CVSSPQGTGELFF	TGTGTAAGCAGTCCACAGGGGACCGGGGAGCTGTTCTTT
TRBV29-1	TRBD1	many	TRBJ2-1	CSVGQIYNEQFF	TGCAGCGTGGGACAGATCTACAATGAGCAGTTCTTC
TRBV6-5	TRBD2	many	TRBJ2-2	CASSYLSGRVTGELFF	TGTGCCAGCAGTTATCTAAGCGGGAGAGTTACCGGGGAGCTGTTTTTT
TRBV7-8	-	-	TRBJ2-1	CASILARSQREEDNEQFF	TGTGCCAGCATCTTAGCAAGGTCACAGCGTGAGGAGGACAATGAGCAGTTCTTC
TRBV6-2/TRBV6-3	-	many	TRBJ2-1	CASTNNHKAHEQFF	TGTGCCAGCACCAATAACCATAAGGCCCATGAGCAGTTCTTC
TRBV29-1	-	-	TRBJ2-3	CCAVRGTDMQYF	TGCTGCGCGGTCAGGGGCACAGATATGCAGTATTTT
TRBV11-1	-	-	TRBJ2-3	CASSLLGMGTDKQYF	TGTGCCAGCAGCTTACTGGGTATGGGCACAGATAAGCAGTATTTT
TRBV5-1	-	-	TRBJ2-2	CASSLARLRGTGELFF	TGCGCCAGCAGCTTGGCTAGGCTGAGAGGCACCGGGGAGCTGTTTTTT
TRBV28	TRBD2	many	TRBJ2-5	CASSFNAGGPGETQYF	TGTGCCAGCAGTTTCAACGCGGGGGGGCCAGGAGAGACCCAGTACTTC
TRBV6-5	-	few	TRBJ2-4	CATRDRGKVGSENIQYF	TGTGCCACTAGGGATAGGGGAAAGGTCGGGTCCGAAAACATCCAGTACTTC
TRBV12-3/TRBV12-4	-	-	TRBJ2-2	CVTRTDNTGGLFF	TGTGTCACTAGGACGGACAACACCGGGGGGCTGTTTTTT
TRBV2	TRBD1	-	TRBJ2-6	CASRRGLGANVLTF	TGTGCCAGCAGGAGGGGGCTCGGGGCCAACGTCCTGACTTTC
TRBV5-1	-	-	TRBJ2-3	CATSFDGTSTDTQYF	TGCGCCACCAGCTTCGACGGGACTAGCACAGATACGCAGTATTTT
TRBV6-1	-	-	TRBJ2-6	CASRAEDSSVANVLTF	TGTGCCAGCAGAGCCGAAGACAGTTCTGTGGCCAACGTCCTGACTTTC
TRBV28	TRBD1	-	TRBJ2-1	CASSPIGQGYNEQFF	TGTGCCAGCAGCCCCATCGGACAGGGATACAATGAGCAGTTCTTC
TRBV11-2	-	-	TRBJ2-2	CASSIGGNTGEPIF	TGTGCCAGCAGCATAGGCGGGAACACCGGGGAGCCGATTTTT
TRBV6-6	-	many	TRBJ2-2	CASSYFQEGTGELFF	TGTGCCAGCAGTTACTTTCAGGAGGGCACCGGGGAGCTGTTTTTT
TRBV11-3	TRBD2	-	TRBJ2-1	CASSIGTSAYNEQFF	TGTGCCAGTAGCATAGGGACTAGCGCCTACAATGAGCAGTTCTTC
TRBV5-6	TRBD1	-	TRBJ2-2	CASSLVTGGYTGGLFF	TGTGCCAGCAGCTTGGTGACAGGGGGCTACACAGGGGGGCTGTTTTTT
TRBV11-2	-	-	TRBJ2-7	CARSEGDRNYKQYF	TGTGCCAGGAGCGAGGGAGACAGAAACTACAAGCAGTACTTT
TRBV5-1	-	-	TRBJ2-5	CTSSPTFRATTQYF	TGCACCAGCAGCCCCACTTTCCGAGCGACGACCCAGTACTTC
TRBV5-4	-	-	TRBJ1-2	CASSTQVGTGNYGYSF	-
TRBV6-6	-	-	TRBJ1-5	CVRSPNSNQPQHF	TGTGTCAGAAGCCCAAATAGCAATCAGCCCCAGCATTTT